This record concerns one TCR beta chain sequence. Antigen specificity is unknown. The protocol was immunoSEQ multiplex PCR, while the TCRdb copy is restricted to in-frame clones and leaves out a portion. The top ten clones hold 0.45% of a sample with some 1,600,000 clones, nearly 99% of them seen once. Germline lookup yields CDR1 LGHNA and CDR2 YNFKEQ. Trimming stripped 0 bases from V and 5 bases from J, with 11 bases between. The CDR3 has 15 amino acids. These data are taken from a study of shared clonotypes between healthy human individuals. General study findings and limits: In the sorted subsets, rarefaction showed sequencing was incomplete despite large depth.

The gene calls are TRBV4-2 and TRBJ2-1, with D unresolved. The receptor was derived from a man aged 25 to 40 in good health. Sequencing input: naive CD4+ T cells sorted from blood. Noted subset: CD45RA+ positively selected. The CDR3 DNA follows: TGTGCCAGCAGCCAAGATGGGGAACTACACAATGAGCAGTTCTTC. This sequence encodes CASSQDGELHNEQFF.